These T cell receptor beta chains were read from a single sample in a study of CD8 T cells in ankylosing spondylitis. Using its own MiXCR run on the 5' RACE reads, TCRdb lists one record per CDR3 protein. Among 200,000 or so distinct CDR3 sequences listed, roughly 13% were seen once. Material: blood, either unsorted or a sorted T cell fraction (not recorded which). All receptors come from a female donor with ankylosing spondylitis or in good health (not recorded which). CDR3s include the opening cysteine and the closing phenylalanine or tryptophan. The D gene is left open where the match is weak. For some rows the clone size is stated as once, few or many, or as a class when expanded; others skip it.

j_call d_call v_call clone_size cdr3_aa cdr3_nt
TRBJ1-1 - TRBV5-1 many CASSLQGSYTEAFF TGCGCCAGCAGCTTGCAGGGGTCGTACACTGAAGCTTTCTTT
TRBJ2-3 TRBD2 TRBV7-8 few CASSSPTSGNTDTQYF TGTGCCAGCAGCTCGCCCACTAGCGGGAACACAGATACGCAGTATTTT
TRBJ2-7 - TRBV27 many CASSLLGGSNEQYF TGTGCCAGCAGTTTATTAGGGGGGAGCAACGAGCAGTACTTC
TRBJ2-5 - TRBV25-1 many CASRGRETQYF TGTGCCAGCAGAGGACGGGAGACCCAGTACTTC
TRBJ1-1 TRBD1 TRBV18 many CASSPQTGRNTEAFF TGTGCCAGCTCACCTCAGACAGGGAGGAACACTGAAGCTTTCTTT
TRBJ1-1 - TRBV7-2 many CASSLDGASEAFF TGTGCCAGCAGCTTAGATGGGGCGAGTGAAGCTTTCTTT
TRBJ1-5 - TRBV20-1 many CSARGGGDNQPQHF TGCAGTGCTAGGGGGGGCGGGGACAATCAGCCCCAGCATTTT
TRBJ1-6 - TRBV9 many CASSAAAPGGRLSPLHF TGTGCCAGCAGCGCTGCCGCCCCAGGAGGGAGACTATCACCCCTCCACTTT
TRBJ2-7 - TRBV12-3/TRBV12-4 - CASGDYEQYF TGTGCCAGCGGGGACTACGAGCAGTACTTC
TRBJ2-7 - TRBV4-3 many CASSQERLYEQYF TGCGCCAGCAGCCAAGAGAGATTGTACGAGCAGTACTTC
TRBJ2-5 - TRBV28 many CASSTAGTSQETQYF TGTGCCAGCAGTACGGCCGGGACTTCCCAAGAGACCCAGTACTTC
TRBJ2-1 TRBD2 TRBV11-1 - CASSLAIAGGSSYNEQFF TGTGCCAGCAGCTTAGCGATCGCGGGAGGGAGCTCCTACAATGAGCAGTTCTTC
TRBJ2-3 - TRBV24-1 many CATGDGSTDTQYF TGTGCCACCGGCGACGGTTCCACAGATACGCAGTATTTT
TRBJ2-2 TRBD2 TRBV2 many CASSEVKGLALTGELFF TGTGCCAGCAGTGAAGTAAAAGGACTAGCTCTGACCGGGGAGCTGTTTTTT
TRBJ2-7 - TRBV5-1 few CASSPEGLTIEQYF TGCGCCAGCAGCCCGGAAGGACTTACGATCGAGCAGTACTTC
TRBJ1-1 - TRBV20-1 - CSARGRGGTEAFF TGCAGTGCTAGAGGCAGGGGCGGAACTGAAGCTTTCTTT
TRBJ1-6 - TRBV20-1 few CSARDPGQDSPLHF TGCAGTGCTAGAGATCCGGGGCAGGATTCACCCCTCCACTTT
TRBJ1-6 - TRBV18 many CASSLETVWNSPLHF TGTGCCAGCTCACTGGAGACAGTTTGGAATTCACCCCTCCACTTT
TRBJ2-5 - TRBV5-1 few CASSPSGYQETQYF TGCGCCAGCAGCCCCTCAGGGTACCAAGAGACCCAGTACTTC
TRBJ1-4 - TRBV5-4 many CASSLPVGRAGRANEKLFF TGTGCCAGCAGCTTGCCCGTCGGCAGGGCGGGCCGTGCTAATGAAAAACTGTTTTTT
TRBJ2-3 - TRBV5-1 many CASSVGTDLFTDTQYF TGCGCCAGCAGCGTCGGGACCGATCTTTTCACAGATACGCAGTATTTT
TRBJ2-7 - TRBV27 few CASRMGWRSSYEQYF TGTGCCAGCCGTATGGGGTGGAGATCCTCCTACGAGCAGTACTTC
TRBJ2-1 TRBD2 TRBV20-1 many CSAFSGLAGDEQFF TGCAGTGCCTTCTCCGGACTAGCGGGAGATGAGCAGTTCTTC
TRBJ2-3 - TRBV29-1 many CSLRDFYTQYF TGCAGCTTGCGGGACTTTTATACGCAGTATTTT
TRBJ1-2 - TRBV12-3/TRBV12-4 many CASSQGRGNYGYTF TGTGCCAGCAGTCAGGGACGGGGAAACTATGGCTACACCTTC